The 30 T cell receptor beta chains reported below all come from one sample, sequenced in a study of shared clonotypes between healthy human individuals. Sequencing used immunoSEQ multiplex PCR; TCRdb keeps in-frame clones, though not all of them. The data show some 900,000 clones, 60% to 85% seen once. Material: memory CD4+ T cells sorted from blood. Subset denoted: CD45RA-negative fraction. These receptors were taken from a man in his late teens or twenties in good health.

CDR3 DNA: TGCGCCAGCAGCCAGTTGACCGTATCAGATACGCAGTATTTT. This translates into CASSQLTVSDTQYF. The chain is built from TRBV4-3 and TRBJ2-3; D unclear. Germline loops: CDR1 LGHNA, CDR2 YSLEER. CDR3 length: 14 amino acids. V lost 3 bases, J lost 4 bases, and 11 bases lay in between.

A remark on this clone: The same CDR3 also results from other DNA sequences found in this sample. V usage is TRBV5-1 and J usage is TRBJ2-1, with TRBD1 matching over 8 bases. Germline V gives CDR1 SGHRS, CDR2 YFSETQ. The trim removed 0 bases at V and 8 bases at J, leaving 4 bases unmatched. This CDR3 is 14 amino acids long. The CDR3 region has the DNA TGCGCCAGCAGCTTGGGGACAGGGTATGATGAGCAGTTCTTC. It codes for CASSLGTGYDEQFF.

V usage is TRBV2 and J usage is TRBJ1-6; 7 bases align to TRBD1. The CDR3 has 16 residues. Per the germline V gene, CDR1 is SNHLY and CDR2 is FYNNEI. Trimming took 2 bases from V and 14 from J; bases not matched to a gene: 15. The CDR3: CASSETWTGPGGTLHF. CDR3 bases: TGTGCCAGCAGTGAAACCTGGACAGGTCCTGGGGGAACCCTCCACTTT.

CDR3 in amino acids: CASKQGTGNTIYF. The CDR3 DNA sequence: TGTGCCAGTAAGCAGGGAACCGGAAACACCATATATTTT. The genes are TRBV19 and TRBJ1-3, with D possibly TRBD1 on 5 matching bases. Looked up from germline, CDR1 is LNHDA and CDR2 is SQIVND (reference sequence). This CDR3 region has 13 residues. Trimming took off 7 bases at V and 4 bases at J, with 11 bases between the two ends.

The chain combines TRBV6-1 with TRBJ2-7; 10 bases are shared with TRBD1. Germline V gives CDR1 MNHNS, CDR2 SASEGT. The CDR3 sequence is 16 residues long. V lost 4 bases to trimming and J lost 2 bases; unmatched junction nucleotides: 8. CDR3 sequence: CASSANPGTGAYEQYF. CDR3 DNA: TGTGCCAGCAGTGCAAACCCCGGGACAGGGGCCTACGAGCAGTACTTC.

This chain joins TRBV14 and TRBJ1-3; no clear D gene. Germline V lookup: CDR1 SGHDN, CDR2 FVKESK. The length of the CDR3 is 14 residues. V was pared by 4 bases and J by 1 base, with 8 bases between. The CDR3 region has the DNA TGTGCCAGCAGCCGCGCAGCTTCTGGAAACACCATATATTTT. It encodes CASSRAASGNTIYF. Full variable domain (remainder filled in from reference TRBV14 and TRBJ1-3): EAGVTQFPSHSVIEKGQTVTLRCDPISGHDNLYWYRRVMGKEIKFLLHFVKESKQDESGMPNNRFLAERTGGTYSTLKVQPAELEDSGVYFCASSRAASGNTIYFGEGSWLTVV.

This rearrangement joins TRBV9 to TRBJ1-3; D unclear. Germline V gene sequence: CDR1 SGDLS, CDR2 YYNGEE. The CDR3 has 15 amino acids. Trimming shortened V by 4 bases and J by 2 bases, and 13 bases separated the two germline ends. The CDR3 region is CASSSRSQTGNTIYF. Here the CDR3 DNA reads TGTGCCAGCAGCTCCAGGTCCCAGACTGGAAACACCATATATTTT. Full variable domain (remainder filled in from reference TRBV9 and TRBJ1-3): DSGVTQTPKHLITATGQRVTLRCSPRSGDLSVYWYQQSLDQGLQFLIQYYNGEERAKGNILERFSAQQFPDLHSELNLSSLELGDSALYFCASSSRSQTGNTIYFGEGSWLTVV.

This rearrangement joins TRBV7-9 to TRBJ2-2; TRBD2 agrees at 9 bases. The CDR3 is 15 amino acids. J was trimmed by 2 bases and V by 6 bases; bases with no gene match: 4. Germline loops: CDR1 SEHNR, CDR2 FQNEAQ (reference sequence). The CDR3 region is CASRASGTNTGELFF. As DNA, the CDR3 is TGTGCCAGCAGAGCTAGCGGGACAAACACCGGGGAGCTGTTTTTT.

V usage is TRBV7-2 and J usage is TRBJ1-6; possibly TRBD1 for D (5 bases). Germline V gene data show CDR1 as SGHTA and CDR2 as FQGNSA. Trimming took 6 bases from V and 8 from J, leaving 17 bases between them. The CDR3 is 15 amino acids. This CDR3 is CASRQHPGGDSPLHF. The DNA of the CDR3 is TGTGCCAGCAGACAGCACCCCGGGGGGGATTCACCCCTCCACTTT.

The chain couples TRBV6-1 to TRBJ1-2, with TRBD1 as a possible D gene (5 bases). With 9 bases removed from V and 0 bases from J, the gap between germline ends came to 11 bases. Germline loops: CDR1 MNHNS, CDR2 SASEGT. The CDR3 spans 13 residues. The CDR3 sequence: CASGDGSNYGYTF. In nucleotides, the CDR3 is TGTGCCAGTGGGGACGGATCTAACTATGGCTACACCTTC.

This chain joins TRBV7-2 and TRBJ1-4; 9 bases align to TRBD1. V lost 5 bases and J lost 7; bases outside the gene matches: 8. The CDR3 has 15 residues. Germline V gene data show CDR1 as SGHTA and CDR2 as FQGNSA. CDR3 sequence: CASSIRTGAPEKLFF. CDR3 DNA: TGTGCCAGCAGCATAAGGACAGGGGCTCCTGAAAAACTGTTTTTT.

The V gene is TRBV6-1, the J gene TRBJ2-1; 7 nucleotides match TRBD2. The CDR3 contains 14 residues. Germline loops: CDR1 MNHNS, CDR2 SASEGT. Germline trimming cut 3 bases from V and 6 bases from J; bases unmatched to any gene: 5. CDR3 coding DNA: TGTGCCAGCAGTGACCCACTAGCGCGCAATGAGCAGTTCTTC. Residues: CASSDPLARNEQFF.

The table lists this clone with a few counts. This chain links TRBV5-6 with TRBJ2-2; TRBD1 matches at 10 bases. Unmatched junction bases numbered 14, after V lost 3 bases and J lost 3 bases. CDR1 is SGHDT and CDR2 is YYEEEE in the germline V gene. The CDR3 contains 19 residues. The CDR3 loop is CASSSHVTGGSRYTGELFF. The CDR3 DNA is TGTGCCAGCAGCTCTCACGTGACAGGGGGCAGTCGGTACACCGGGGAGCTGTTTTTT. Complete variable domain (other parts from reference TRBV5-6 and TRBJ2-2): DAGVTQSPTHLIKTRGQQVTLRCSPKSGHDTVSWYQQALGQGPQFIFQYYEEEERQRGNFPDRFSGHQFPNYSSELNVNALLLGDSALYLCASSSHVTGGSRYTGELFFGEGSRLTVL.

The CDR3 is CASSRNRGGTEAFF. DNA for the CDR3: TGCGCCAGCAGCCGAAACAGGGGAGGGACTGAAGCTTTCTTT. The chain uses TRBV4-1 and TRBJ1-1; 7 bases align to TRBD1. Losses at the gene ends were 4 bases for V and 5 bases for J; bases not matched to a gene: 7. The length of the CDR3 is 14 residues. Germline V lookup: CDR1 MGHRA, CDR2 YSYEKL.

The chain uses TRBV27 and TRBJ2-1; 11 bases map to TRBD1. The germline gives CDR1 MNHEY, CDR2 SMNVEV (reference sequence). The CDR3 spans 15 residues. Unmatched junction bases numbered 5, after V lost 2 bases and J lost 8 bases. Here the CDR3 reads CASSLRTGGSDEQFF. CDR3 DNA: TGTGCCAGCAGTTTACGGACAGGGGGCAGCGATGAGCAGTTCTTC.

This CDR3 is CASSESVYEQYF. CDR3 sequence (DNA): TGCGCCAGCAGTGAGTCTGTCTACGAGCAGTACTTC. The V and J genes are TRBV10-1 and TRBJ2-7; D gene ambiguous. The V and J ends lost 0 bases and 3 bases respectively, with 3 bases between them. Germline V gene data show CDR1 as WNHNN and CDR2 as SYGVQD (reference sequence). This CDR3 is built from 12 residues.

The chain recombines TRBV7-2 with TRBJ1-2; no reliable D call. Germline V lookup: CDR1 SGHTA, CDR2 FQGNSA. The CDR3 is made up of 13 amino acids. V was pared by 5 bases and J by 3 bases, with 10 bases between. The CDR3 spells CASSPERDYGYTF. The CDR3 bases are TGTGCCAGCAGCCCTGAGAGGGACTATGGCTACACCTTC. The whole variable domain, remainder taken from reference TRBV7-2 and TRBJ1-2, is GAGVSQSPSNKVTEKGKDVELRCDPISGHTALYWYRQSLGQGLEFLIYFQGNSAPDKSGLPSDRFSAERTGGSVSTLTIQRTQQEDSAVYLCASSPERDYGYTFGSGTRLTVV.

The genes are TRBV7-2 and TRBJ2-5; perhaps TRBD2 as D (5 bases). CDR1 SGHTA and CDR2 FQGNSA come from the germline V gene. V was clipped by 5 bases and J by 5 bases, with 21 bases between them. This CDR3 has 16 amino acids. CDR3: CASSPRGFSSRETQYF. The DNA of the CDR3 is TGTGCCAGCAGCCCCCGAGGGTTCAGTTCTAGGGAGACCCAGTACTTC.

CDR3 bases: TGCGCCAGCAGCTGGAGGGGACTAGATGGCAATGAGCAGTTCTTC. It encodes CASSWRGLDGNEQFF. V is TRBV5-1 and J is TRBJ2-1, with 8 bases fitting TRBD2. CDR1 is SGHRS, CDR2 YFSETQ, per germline. The CDR3 extends over 15 amino acids. The junction had 8 bases not matched to a gene; V was cut back by 3 bases and J by 6 bases. The variable domain in full, with the rest retrieved from reference TRBV5-1 and TRBJ2-1, is KAGVTQTPRYLIKTRGQQVTLSCSPISGHRSVSWYQQTPGQGLQFLFEYFSETQRNKGNFPGRFSGRQFSNSRSEMNVSTLELGDSALYLCASSWRGLDGNEQFFGPGTRLTVL.

A word on this clone: The same CDR3 arises from other DNA sequences in this sample as well. This sequence joins TRBV5-6 and TRBJ2-6; tentative D call: TRBD2 (5 bases). CDR3 length equals 15 residues. Trimming shortened V by 0 bases and J by 4 bases, and 8 bases separated the two germline ends. Germline CDR1 is SGHDT and CDR2 is YYEEEE. The DNA for the CDR3 is TGTGCCAGCAGCTTGGGAGGGTCAGGGGCCAACGTCCTGACTTTC. Residues: CASSLGGSGANVLTF.

This clone appeared many times. The chain joins TRBV5-6 to TRBJ2-3; 7 bases align to TRBD1. The germline gives CDR1 SGHDT, CDR2 YYEEEE. CDR3 size: 13 residues. V lost 4 bases, J lost 3 bases, and 2 bases stayed unmatched. CDR3 DNA: TGTGCCAGCAGCCAACAGGGGACAGATACGCAGTATTTT. As protein: CASSQQGTDTQYF.

The CDR3 protein is CASSSGQRTGELFF. The CDR3 DNA follows: TGCGCCAGCAGCTCCGGACAACGCACCGGGGAGCTGTTTTTT. V is TRBV5-1 and J is TRBJ2-2; the D gene is possibly TRBD1 (5 bases). Looked up from germline, CDR1 is SGHRS and CDR2 is YFSETQ. Deletions cut 3 bases from V and 4 bases from J, with 10 bases between. The CDR3 runs 14 residues.

The chain is built from TRBV10-3 and TRBJ2-5; a possible D gene is TRBD1 (5 bases). CDR1 ENHRY and CDR2 SYGVKD come from the germline V gene. The V end was cut by 3 bases, the J end by 1 base, with 6 bases between. The CDR3 is 13 residues long. CDR3 in amino acids: CAISEGVQETQYF. The CDR3 nucleotides are TGTGCCATCAGTGAAGGGGTCCAAGAGACCCAGTACTTC.

The V call is TRBV7-8, the J call TRBJ2-7; no clear D. The length of the CDR3 is 13 residues. CDR1 SGHVS and CDR2 FQNEAQ come from the germline V gene. V was cut by 4 bases and J by 1 base, with 8 bases left in between. CDR3 sequence: CASSSLNSYEQYF. CDR3 coding DNA: TGTGCCAGCAGCTCGCTCAATTCCTACGAGCAGTACTTC.

This clone showed up just once. V is TRBV7-6 and J is TRBJ1-2; D not resolved. This CDR3 has 14 amino acids. V was cut by 5 bases and J by 0 bases, with 10 bases left in between. Germline V gene data show CDR1 as SGHVS and CDR2 as FNYEAQ. The CDR3 DNA is TGTGCCAGCAGCCCTACAGCAGCTAACTATGGCTACACCTTC. Translating it yields CASSPTAANYGYTF.

The V call is TRBV19, the J call TRBJ1-2, with D possibly being TRBD1 (6 bases). V shed 5 bases and J shed 4 bases, with 14 bases lying between them. The CDR3 extends over 14 amino acids. Germline values: CDR1 LNHDA, CDR2 SQIVND (reference sequence). The DNA of the CDR3 is TGTGCCAGTAGTCCTCTCTTGGACAGCTATGGCTACACCTTC. It specifies CASSPLLDSYGYTF.

The J gene is TRBJ1-2, the V gene TRBV20-1; no clear D. V dropped 6 bases and J dropped 7 bases, with 12 bases sitting between them. Germline lookup yields CDR1 DFQATT and CDR2 SNEGSKA (reference sequence). This CDR3 has 11 amino acids. CDR3 sequence: CSAEMPVGYTF. The CDR3 nucleotides are TGCAGTGCCGAGATGCCAGTTGGCTACACCTTC.

The chain links TRBV7-2 to TRBJ2-1; 13 nucleotides line up with TRBD2. Trimming cost V 3 bases and J 7 bases; bases outside gene matches: 9. The CDR3 is 17 amino acids. Looked up from germline, CDR1 is SGHTA and CDR2 is FQGNSA. The CDR3 DNA is TGTGCCAGCAGCTTGGGCCCGGGACTAGCGGGACGGAATGAGCAGTTCTTC. As protein: CASSLGPGLAGRNEQFF. The complete variable domain, with remaining parts taken from reference TRBV7-2 and TRBJ2-1, reads GAGVSQSPSNKVTEKGKDVELRCDPISGHTALYWYRQSLGQGLEFLIYFQGNSAPDKSGLPSDRFSAERTGGSVSTLTIQRTQQEDSAVYLCASSLGPGLAGRNEQFFGPGTRLTVL.

This chain connects TRBV20-1 to TRBJ1-5; TRBD1 matches 9 bases. The length of the CDR3 is 11 residues. Germline loops: CDR1 DFQATT, CDR2 SNEGSKA (reference sequence). CDR3 amino acids: CTGQGGQPQHF. The CDR3 nucleotides read TGCACGGGACAGGGCGGTCAGCCCCAGCATTTT.

V usage is TRBV5-1 and J usage is TRBJ2-1, with TRBD2 matching over 7 bases. This CDR3 is 16 amino acids long. Germline V gives CDR1 SGHRS, CDR2 YFSETQ. The junction had 9 bases not matched to a gene; V was cut back by 4 bases and J by 2 bases. In DNA form, the CDR3 reads TGCGCCAGCAGCCCGGCAGTAGCGGGCCCCTACAATGAGCAGTTCTTC. It yields the protein CASSPAVAGPYNEQFF. The full variable domain, rest sourced from reference TRBV5-1 and TRBJ2-1, is KAGVTQTPRYLIKTRGQQVTLSCSPISGHRSVSWYQQTPGQGLQFLFEYFSETQRNKGNFPGRFSGRQFSNSRSEMNVSTLELGDSALYLCASSPAVAGPYNEQFFGPGTRLTVL.